Shown below are 9 T cell receptor beta chains from a single sample sequenced in a study of OX40 agonist ivuxolimab in advanced cancers. TCRdb keeps only in-frame clones here, not all; method: immunoSEQ multiplex PCR. The sample has tens of thousands of clones; about 82% are singletons. Specimen: CD4+ or CD8+ T cells sorted from blood, collected in a trial of the OX40 agonist ivuxolimab. Every receptor here comes from an adult with an advanced solid tumor such as melanoma, head and neck, liver or kidney cancer.

The table lists this clone with a few counts. The rearrangement joins TRBV10-3 to TRBJ2-3, with 8 positions matching TRBD2. This CDR3 contains 14 residues. Per germline, CDR1 ENHRY and CDR2 SYGVKD. The J segment lost 11 bases and the V segment lost 2 bases, leaving 9 bases of the junction unmatched. CDR3 sequence (DNA): TGTGCCATCAGTGAGCCCAGGTCGGGGGGGAAGCAGTATTTT. This encodes CAISEPRSGGKQYF.

This chain links TRBV9 with TRBJ2-3, with D uncertain. Trimming pared 3 bases from V and 4 bases from J, leaving 12 bases between. This CDR3 comprises 14 residues. Germline CDR1 is SGDLS and CDR2 is YYNGEE. In DNA form, the CDR3 reads TGTGCCAGCAGCGCAGGTTCAGGTCCAGATACGCAGTATTTT. Encoded protein: CASSAGSGPDTQYF.

Concerning this clone: Other DNA sequences within the sample encode an identical CDR3. The rearrangement joins TRBV7-8 to TRBJ1-1; D gene unclear. With 3 bases removed from V and 2 bases from J, the gap between germline ends came to 4 bases. There are 12 residues in the CDR3. Germline lookup yields CDR1 SGHVS and CDR2 FQNEAQ. This CDR3 is CASSFLNTEAFF. The CDR3 nucleotides read TGTGCCAGCAGCTTCTTAAACACTGAAGCTTTCTTT.

V is TRBV7-9 and J is TRBJ1-2, with D hard to call. Germline V gene data show CDR1 as SEHNR and CDR2 as FQNEAQ (reference sequence). V was pared by 9 bases and J by 4 bases, with 9 bases between. The CDR3 covers 11 residues. The CDR3 is CASESGYGYTF. The DNA of the CDR3 is TGTGCCAGTGAAAGCGGCTATGGCTACACCTTC.

The chain is built from TRBV16 and TRBJ1-2; D might be TRBD1 (5 bases). CDR3 length equals 15 residues. The ends were cut back, 7 bases at V and 0 bases at J, with 15 bases in the middle. Looked up from germline, CDR1 is KGHSY and CDR2 is FQNENV. In DNA form, the CDR3 reads TGTGCCAGCAAACAATCTTGGGACCCTAACTATGGCTACACCTTC. Amino acids: CASKQSWDPNYGYTF.

This clone was found a few times. This chain joins TRBV7-3 and TRBJ2-2; 8 bases are a match to TRBD1. After removal of 6 bases from V and 0 bases from J, the junction contained 3 bases not matched to a gene. Germline-derived CDR1 and CDR2 are SGHTA and FQGTGA. This CDR3 spans 15 amino acids. The CDR3 nucleotides read TGTGCCAGCAGTATGACAGGGGCGAACACCGGGGAGCTGTTTTTT. Its protein product is CASSMTGANTGELFF.

The rearrangement links TRBV5-1 to TRBJ1-2, with D perhaps TRBD1 (5 bases). From germline, CDR1 is SGHRS and CDR2 YFSETQ. CDR3 length: 14 residues. V was pared by 0 bases and J by 3 bases, with 9 bases between. The CDR3 sequence: CASSLGQGHYGYTF. The CDR3 DNA reads as TGCGCCAGCAGCTTGGGGCAGGGCCACTATGGCTACACCTTC.

This chain joins TRBV14 and TRBJ1-1; D is ambiguous. The CDR3 extends over 17 amino acids. The germline V and J ends were trimmed by 1 base and 2 bases, with 17 bases remaining between them. The V gene's germline CDR1 is SGHDN and CDR2 FVKESK. Here the CDR3 reads CASSQGSVGLLNTEAFF. The CDR3 DNA reads TGTGCCAGCAGCCAAGGATCGGTAGGGTTGCTAAACACTGAAGCTTTCTTT.

The rearrangement links TRBV5-1 to TRBJ2-3; the match to TRBD2 covers 9 bases. This CDR3 comprises 13 residues. CDR1 is SGHRS and CDR2 is YFSETQ in the germline V gene. The junction had 4 bases not matched to a gene; V was cut back by 8 bases and J by 3 bases. CDR3 coding DNA: TGCGCCAGTGGACTAGCGCCTACAGATACGCAGTATTTT. As protein: CASGLAPTDTQYF.